This TCR beta chain was documented in a study of molecular identifiers for immune sequencing clone quantification. TCRdb ran MiXCR on the PCR reads and lists one entry per CDR3 protein. The table includes 85,000 to 90,000 distinct CDR3 sequences, 25% detected once. Trimming pared 11 bases from V and 8 bases from J, leaving 13 bases between. The CDR3 runs 11 residues. Germline values: CDR1 MNHEY, CDR2 SVGAGI. This sequence was found in a human donor in good health. Some libraries in this study had Jurkat cell RNA spiked in. The chain is built from TRBV6-5 and TRBJ2-1, with no clear D. The sequenced sample was naive CD8+ T cells from blood, with Jurkat cell RNA spiked in. The subset is: FACS-sorted CD8+CD4-CCR7+CD45RA+ naive T cells. CDR3 region: CACITAHEQFF. Written as DNA, the CDR3 is TGTGCCTGCATCACCGCCCATGAGCAGTTCTTC.